The TCR beta chain under discussion was sequenced for a study of cytomegalovirus exposure and HLA in healthy donors. V trimming: 1 base; J trimming: 6 bases; junction bases outside the gene matches: 3. CDR1 MGHRA and CDR2 YSYEKL come from the germline V gene. This CDR3 comprises 13 residues. Clones were sequenced by immunoSEQ multiplex PCR, and TCRdb holds only the in-frame ones, with some missing. The sample yields around 69,000 clones, roughly 95% seen once. This clonotype was obtained from a woman aged 18-29 years in good health and CMV-seropositive. The specimen was PBMCs. The rearrangement joins TRBV4-1 to TRBJ2-7; 7 nucleotides align to TRBD1. The CDR3 loop is CASSQGAGGEQYF. CDR3 bases: TGCGCCAGCAGCCAAGGGGCAGGGGGCGAGCAGTACTTC.